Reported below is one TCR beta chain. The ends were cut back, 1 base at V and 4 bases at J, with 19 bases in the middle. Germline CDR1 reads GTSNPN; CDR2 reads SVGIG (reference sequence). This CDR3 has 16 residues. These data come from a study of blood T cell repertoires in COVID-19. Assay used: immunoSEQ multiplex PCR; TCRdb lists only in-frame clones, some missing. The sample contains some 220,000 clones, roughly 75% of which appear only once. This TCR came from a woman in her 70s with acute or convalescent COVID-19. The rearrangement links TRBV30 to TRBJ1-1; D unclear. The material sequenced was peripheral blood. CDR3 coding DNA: TGTGCCTGGAGTGACCCCTGGCGGGGAGAGATCACTGAAGCTTTCTTT. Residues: CAWSDPWRGEITEAFF.